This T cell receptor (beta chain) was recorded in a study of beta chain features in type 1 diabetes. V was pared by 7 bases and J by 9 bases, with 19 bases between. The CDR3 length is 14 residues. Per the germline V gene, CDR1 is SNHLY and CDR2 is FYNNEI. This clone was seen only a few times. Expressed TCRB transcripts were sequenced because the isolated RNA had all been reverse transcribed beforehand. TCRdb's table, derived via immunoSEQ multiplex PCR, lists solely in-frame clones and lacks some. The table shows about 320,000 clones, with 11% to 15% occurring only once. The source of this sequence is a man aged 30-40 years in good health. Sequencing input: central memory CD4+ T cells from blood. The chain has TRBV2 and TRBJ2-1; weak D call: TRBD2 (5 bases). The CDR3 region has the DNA TGTGCCAGCACTATCACGGGTACCCGGGGTGAGCAGTTCTTC. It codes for CASTITGTRGEQFF. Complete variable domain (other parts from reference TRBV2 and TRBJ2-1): EPEVTQTPSHQVTQMGQEVILRCVPISNHLYFYWYRQILGQKVEFLVSFYNNEISEKSEIFDDQFSVERPDGSNFTLKIRSTKLEDSAMYFCASTITGTRGEQFFGPGTRLTVL.